The rows below give T cell receptor beta chains drawn from one sample of a study of technical replicates of blood from a handful of donors. Sequencing used immunoSEQ multiplex PCR; TCRdb keeps in-frame clones, though not all of them. Here the sample spans 75,000 to 95,000 clones, 80% to 95% being singletons. What was sequenced was T cells isolated from PBMCs. Receptors originate from a human donor in good health. CDR3s include the opening cysteine and the closing phenylalanine or tryptophan. D genes are given only for firm matches. Rows give clone size only sometimes, using once, few, many, or a class for an expanded clone.

clone_size j_call d_call v_call cdr3_nt cdr3_aa
- TRBJ1-2 - TRBV7-8 TGTGCCAGCAGCTTAGGGCCAGGGGCGTTAGCTAACTATGGCTACACCTTC CASSLGPGALANYGYTF
- TRBJ1-2 TRBD1 TRBV10-3 TGTGCCATCAGTTGGGGGACAGGGGGCGCATTGAATGGCTACACCTTC CAISWGTGGALNGYTF
once TRBJ2-7 TRBD2 TRBV5-4 TGTGCCAGCAGCTTGAAATCGTCCGGGGGGAGCTCCTACGAGCAGTACTTC CASSLKSSGGSSYEQYF
- TRBJ2-3 TRBD2 TRBV11-1 TGTGCCAGCAGCGCCACTAGCGGGAGGGTAGATACGCAGTATTTT CASSATSGRVDTQYF
- TRBJ1-3 - TRBV7-2 TGTGCCAGCAGCCCGGCAGGGACACCCTCTGGAAACACCATATATTTT CASSPAGTPSGNTIYF
- TRBJ2-2 - TRBV7-7 TGTGCCAGCAGCCCCGATGAACTTCCAAGAGGACATCCCGGGGAGCTGTTTTTT CASSPDELPRGHPGELFF
- TRBJ2-1 - TRBV4-1 TGCGCCAGCAGCCAATTGTCAGGGGATTCTTACAATGAGCAGTTCTTC CASSQLSGDSYNEQFF
- TRBJ2-3 TRBD1 TRBV19 TGTGCCAGTAACTTAGGACAGGGCACAGATACGCAGTATTTT CASNLGQGTDTQYF
- TRBJ2-1 - TRBV25-1 TGTGCCAGCAGTGAAATCGAGGGGGTCAATGAGCAGTTCTTC CASSEIEGVNEQFF
few TRBJ1-1 - TRBV6-5 TGTGCCAGCAGTTCAGGAATAAAAGACAGAGAAGCTTTCTTT CASSSGIKDREAFF
- TRBJ2-7 - TRBV6-6 TGTGCCAGCAGGACAGGGTCGGGGGCTCCGGAGCAGTACTTC CASRTGSGAPEQYF
- TRBJ2-7 TRBD1 TRBV7-9 TGTGCCAGCAGCTTATACAGGGGGCATAATATCTACGAGCAGTACTTC CASSLYRGHNIYEQYF
- TRBJ1-2 - TRBV4-1 TGCGCCAGCAGCCAAGATGCGTTGCGGGGTTATGGCTACACCTTC CASSQDALRGYGYTF
- TRBJ1-2 - TRBV9 TGTGCCAGCAGCCCGAGACAGGCTGTGGACTATGGCTACACCTTC CASSPRQAVDYGYTF
- TRBJ2-1 TRBD2 TRBV5-6 TGTGCCAGCAGCTTCGGACTAGCGGGGGGTGGAGAGCAGTTCTTC CASSFGLAGGGEQFF
- TRBJ2-5 - TRBV4-1 TGCGCCAGCAGCCAAGGGAAAGGGGTTCGGGAGACCCAGTACTTC CASSQGKGVRETQYF
- TRBJ2-5 - TRBV6-1 TGTGCCAGCAGCACCGCCGAGAGGGAGACCCAGTACTTC CASSTAERETQYF
few TRBJ2-7 TRBD2 TRBV27 TGTGCCAGCAGTTCCAGGACTAGCGGGACAAGCCTCTCCTACGAGCAGTACTTC CASSSRTSGTSLSYEQYF
few TRBJ1-2 - TRBV4-1 TGCGCCAGCAGCCAAGAATTTCGGGGCTACACCTTC CASSQEFRGYTF
once TRBJ1-3 - TRBV9 TGTGCCAGCAGTTTCGGGACATACTCTGGAAACACCATATATTTT CASSFGTYSGNTIYF
- TRBJ2-1 - TRBV5-4 TGTGCCAGCAGCTTGGTTACAGCGGACCCATTCTCCTACAATGAGCAGTTCTTC CASSLVTADPFSYNEQFF
few TRBJ1-1 - TRBV7-9 TGTGCCAGCAGCTTACACGGGGACACTGAAGCTTTCTTT CASSLHGDTEAFF
- TRBJ2-3 TRBD2 TRBV5-1 TGCGCCAGCAGCAGCGGGACGCCCACAGATACGCAGTATTTT CASSSGTPTDTQYF
- TRBJ2-1 - TRBV25-1 TGTGCCAGCAGTCACGACCGGGGGGCCCACCTGTTCTTC CASSHDRGAHLFF
- TRBJ2-7 - TRBV5-4 TGTGCCAGCAGCGGGGTGGAGTCGTTGGCGGGACCGTTCTACGAGCAGTACTTC CASSGVESLAGPFYEQYF
- TRBJ2-5 TRBD2 TRBV10-3 TGTGCCATCAGTGATTTTGCGGGGGGGCAGGAATGGCAAGAGACCCAGTACTTC CAISDFAGGQEWQETQYF
- TRBJ2-2 TRBD2 TRBV30 TGTGCCTGGAGTAGTGGACTAGCTACCGGGGAGCTGTTTTTT CAWSSGLATGELFF
- TRBJ2-2 TRBD1 TRBV27 TGTGCCAGCACTACCCTTTACAGGGGAAAACACACCGGGGAGCTGTTTTTT CASTTLYRGKHTGELFF
- TRBJ2-7 TRBD1 TRBV6-5 TGTGCCAGCAGGGGACAGGGGAAATACGAGCAGTACTTC CASRGQGKYEQYF
- TRBJ2-3 - TRBV25-1 TGTGCCAGCAGTGAAGCTGGTCGACAGTACACAGATACGCAGTATTTT CASSEAGRQYTDTQYF
- TRBJ1-2 - TRBV11-1 TGTGCCAGCAGCCTCGATGGGCAGGGTGTAACCTACACCTTC CASSLDGQGVTYTF
- TRBJ1-1 - TRBV4-1 TGCGCCAGCAGCCCCGGAGGTAGGGCGTCTGGTGGGCACACTGAAGCTTTCTTT CASSPGGRASGGHTEAFF
- TRBJ2-2 TRBD1 TRBV11-3 TGTGCCAGCAGCCAAAAGAGGGGGCCTAGGGAGCTGTTTTTT CASSQKRGPRELFF
- TRBJ2-2 - TRBV19 TGTGCCAGTAGTATATCCCTCAACACCGGGGAGCTGTTTTTT CASSISLNTGELFF
- TRBJ1-5 TRBD1 TRBV6-5 TGTGCCAGCAGTTACGACAGGGTGCAGCCCCAGCATTTT CASSYDRVQPQHF
- TRBJ2-1 - TRBV6-4 TGTGCCAGCAGTGCTTCGGCGGACTCCTACAATGAGCAGTTCTTC CASSASADSYNEQFF
- TRBJ2-3 - TRBV4-1 TGCGCCAGCAGCCGGGCTGGGGGGGCAACTAGCACAGATACGCAGTATTTT CASSRAGGATSTDTQYF
- TRBJ2-2 TRBD1 TRBV29-1 TGCAGCGGGGAAATAGGACAGGGAGCCGGGGAGCTGTTTTTT CSGEIGQGAGELFF
- TRBJ2-2 - TRBV9 TGTGCCAGCAGCGTACAGTTTACGGGAGAAGATACCGGGGAGCTGTTTTTT CASSVQFTGEDTGELFF
once TRBJ2-1 TRBD1 TRBV5-1 TGCGCCAGCAGCTTGGGGGACAGGGAGTTAGATGAGCAGTTCTTC CASSLGDRELDEQFF
- TRBJ1-4 - TRBV5-1 TGCGCCAGCAGCTTCGACCAGGGTAATGAAAAACTGTTTTTT CASSFDQGNEKLFF
- TRBJ1-1 TRBD1 TRBV6-5 TGTGCCAGCAGTTACCGGGGACAGGGGAACACTGAAGCTTTCTTT CASSYRGQGNTEAFF
- TRBJ2-7 - TRBV7-2 TGTGCCAGCAGCGGCCATATTGACTACGAGCAGTACTTC CASSGHIDYEQYF
- TRBJ2-1 - TRBV11-3 TGTGCCAGCAGCTTAGATCCGAATGAGCAGTTCTTC CASSLDPNEQFF
once TRBJ2-3 TRBD2 TRBV30 TGTGCCTGGAGAGGACCGGGACTAGCGGGGATAGCAGATACGCAGTATTTT CAWRGPGLAGIADTQYF
- TRBJ1-2 TRBD1 TRBV5-1 TGCGCCAGCAGTTTATACAGGGGCAGCTTCTCTGGCTACACCTTC CASSLYRGSFSGYTF
- TRBJ2-1 TRBD1 TRBV14 TGTGCCACTTCGAGGACAGGGGGCGAATTCAATGAGCAGTTCTTC CATSRTGGEFNEQFF
- TRBJ1-5 - TRBV30 TGTGCCTGGGAAAAACCGGGACAAAACAATCAGCCCCAGCATTTT CAWEKPGQNNQPQHF
once TRBJ1-5 - TRBV28 TGTGCCAGCAGCAGGCCCCCAAATCAGCCCCAGCATTTT CASSRPPNQPQHF
- TRBJ1-6 TRBD1 TRBV2 TGTGCCAGCAGTTCGGGACAGGGGGCGGGTGGTTCACCCCTCCACTTT CASSSGQGAGGSPLHF
- TRBJ2-7 - TRBV5-6 TGTGCCAGCAGCTCACGGACAGAGTACGAGCAGTACTTC CASSSRTEYEQYF
- TRBJ1-1 TRBD1 TRBV9 TGTGCCAGCGGGGATCTCCGGGACAGCTTTGTGAGGACTGAAGCTTTCTTT CASGDLRDSFVRTEAFF
- TRBJ1-5 TRBD1 TRBV30 TGTGCCTGGAGCTTAGGGTACAGGGGACATCAGCCCCAGCATTTT CAWSLGYRGHQPQHF
- TRBJ1-2 TRBD1 TRBV5-1 TGCGCCAGCAGCTTGGAAGGGACAGGGCCACCAGATTTC CASSLEGTGPPDF
- TRBJ1-2 TRBD1 TRBV5-6 TGTGCCAGCAGCGCCGGGACAGGGGGCTACTATGGCTACACCTTC CASSAGTGGYYGYTF